A single sample is the source of the 5 T cell receptor beta chains below, sequenced in a study of PD-L1 blockade in urothelial cancer. The assay was immunoSEQ multiplex PCR, and TCRdb's table has in-frame clones only and misses some. The sample holds about 100,000 clones, roughly nine tenths seen once. Specimen: PBMCs, collected around atezolizumab (anti-PD-L1) treatment. Source of these receptors: a woman at least 80 years old with urothelial cancer.

J is TRBJ1-4 and V is TRBV5-5, with D possibly TRBD1 on 6 matching bases. CDR3 size: 15 residues. From germline, CDR1 is SGHKS and CDR2 YYEKEE (reference sequence). The V end lost 4 bases, the J end lost 8 bases, and 18 bases lay between the germline ends. CDR3 sequence: CASSSSGVAKEKLFF. The CDR3 nucleotides are TGTGCCAGCAGCAGCTCAGGGGTTGCCAAAGAAAAACTGTTTTTT.

This rearrangement joins TRBV29-1 to TRBJ2-5, with TRBD2 matching 10 bases. Per germline, CDR1 SQVTM and CDR2 ANQGSEA. V lost 7 bases and J lost 2; bases outside the gene matches: 4. This CDR3 comprises 13 residues. The CDR3 region has the DNA TGCAGCGCCCTGACTAGCGGGCAAGAGACCCAGTACTTC. Translation: CSALTSGQETQYF.

This sequence joins TRBV6-1 and TRBJ1-5, with D tentatively TRBD1 (6 bases). CDR3 size: 15 residues. CDR1 and CDR2 (germline): MNHNS, SASEGT. V shed 4 bases and J shed 8 bases, with 18 bases lying between them. The CDR3 DNA is TGTGCCAGCAGTGTCGGTCAGGGGATCCCAAAGCCCCAGCATTTT. It specifies CASSVGQGIPKPQHF.

The chain is built from TRBV4-1 and TRBJ2-4; 8 nucleotides line up with TRBD2. J gave up 0 bases and V 0 bases, and 13 bases lay outside the gene matches. The CDR3 is made up of 20 amino acids. Germline V gene data show CDR1 as MGHRA and CDR2 as YSYEKL. The CDR3 DNA reads as TGCGCCAGCAGCCAAGACCGGGAGGGAGTAACAGGATTAGCCAAAAACATTCAGTACTTC. Residues: CASSQDREGVTGLAKNIQYF.

The gene calls are TRBV6-4 and TRBJ2-1, with 8 nucleotides matching TRBD2. The germline gives CDR1 MRHNA, CDR2 SNTAGT. The CDR3 extends over 15 amino acids. The J segment lost 9 bases and the V segment lost 4 bases, leaving 11 bases of the junction unmatched. Written as DNA, the CDR3 is TGTGCCAGCAGTGTGCTAGCGGGCCGTTCCCGTGAGCAGTTCTTC. Its protein is CASSVLAGRSREQFF.